The present T cell receptor beta chain was sequenced within a study of PD-1 blockade in classical Hodgkin lymphoma. The V and J ends lost 0 bases and 3 bases respectively, with 6 bases between them. Germline CDR1 SGHDT, CDR2 YYEEEE. The CDR3 is 13 residues long. Sequencing was performed with immunoSEQ multiplex PCR; in TCRdb, only in-frame clones are kept and a portion is missing. In the table there are tens of thousands of clones, around 86% of which are singletons. The time point denotes: cycle 4 day 1 (C4D1), after less than 7 weeks of nivolumab. All patients relapsed after autologous stem cell transplantation, and brentuximab vedotin exposure varied. Purification of CD4+ T cells from thawed PBMCs was achieved by magnetic negative selection.

The material was CD4+ T cells from blood, obtained before the fourth cycle of nivolumab. The chain combines TRBV5-6 with TRBJ1-1; D is uncertain. This clonotype originated in a human donor with classical Hodgkin lymphoma. CDR3 DNA sequence: TGTGCCAGCAGCTTGGAGTGGGACACTGAAGCTTTCTTT. Amino acid sequence: CASSLEWDTEAFF.